A selection of T cell receptor beta chains follows, all from one sample in a study of blood T cell repertoires in COVID-19. This table comes from immunoSEQ multiplex PCR, and its TCRdb copy is limited to in-frame clones, with some not included. The table has about 130,000 clones, around 70% seen once. Input material: peripheral blood. The receptors were gathered from an elderly man with COVID-19, enrolled during active disease. CDR3s include the opening cysteine and the closing phenylalanine or tryptophan. Each record gives: D gene, V gene, clone size, J gene, CDR3 DNA, CDR3 protein. The D gene is left open where the match is weak. Expanded clones are given a class, and other clones once, few, many or no size at all.

NA,TRBV7-3,NA,TRBJ1-5,TGTGCCAGCAGCTTAATGAACAGTGGTGGGAGCAATCAGCCCCAGCATTTT,CASSLMNSGGSNQPQHF
NA,TRBV11-2,NA,TRBJ2-7,TGTGCCAGCAGCTCTTCCGGGGTAATCCTCTCCTACGAGCAGTACTTC,CASSSSGVILSYEQYF
TRBD2,TRBV2,NA,TRBJ2-1,TGTGCCAGCAGTGTGCCGGGTAGCGGGGTCTTGGATGAGCAGTTCTTC,CASSVPGSGVLDEQFF
TRBD1,TRBV2,NA,TRBJ2-1,TGTGCCAGCAGCAGCCCCCGGGACAGGGGGGACTCCTACAATGAGCAGTTCTTC,CASSSPRDRGDSYNEQFF
TRBD2,TRBV19,NA,TRBJ2-7,TGTGCCAGTAGTCGCGGGGGTCGATCCTACGAGCAGTACTTC,CASSRGGRSYEQYF
NA,TRBV7-2,few,TRBJ1-2,TGTGCCAGCAGCTTAGACGCTTCGGGGTATGGCTACACCTTC,CASSLDASGYGYTF
NA,TRBV5-5,NA,TRBJ1-5,TGTGCCAGCAGCTCCCTGGGCCAGGGCGGTCAGCCCCAGCATTTT,CASSSLGQGGQPQHF
NA,TRBV19,NA,TRBJ2-1,TGTGCCAGTAGTACCAACCGGAGGATAAGCTCCTACAATGAGCAGTTCTTC,CASSTNRRISSYNEQFF
NA,TRBV13,NA,TRBJ2-7,TGTGCCAGCAGCTTGGGACAATCCTACGAGCAGTACTTC,CASSLGQSYEQYF
NA,TRBV7-3,NA,TRBJ2-6,TGTGCCAGCAGCTCCCCCGGTGGGGCCAACGTCCTGACTTTC,CASSSPGGANVLTF
NA,TRBV18,NA,TRBJ2-5,TGTGCCAGCTCACCACCGGACACTTTAACATGGGAGACCCAGTACTTC,CASSPPDTLTWETQYF
TRBD1,TRBV30,few,TRBJ2-3,TGTGCCTGGAGTGTACGGGCAGGGGGCGTCGCAGATACGCAGTATTTT,CAWSVRAGGVADTQYF
TRBD2,TRBV5-1,NA,TRBJ2-3,TGCGCCAGCAGCTCGGGACTAGCGGAGAGCACAGATACGCAGTATTTT,CASSSGLAESTDTQYF
NA,TRBV5-6,few,TRBJ2-7,TGTGCCAGCAGCTTGGGTTTCGACACCGAGCAGTACTTC,CASSLGFDTEQYF